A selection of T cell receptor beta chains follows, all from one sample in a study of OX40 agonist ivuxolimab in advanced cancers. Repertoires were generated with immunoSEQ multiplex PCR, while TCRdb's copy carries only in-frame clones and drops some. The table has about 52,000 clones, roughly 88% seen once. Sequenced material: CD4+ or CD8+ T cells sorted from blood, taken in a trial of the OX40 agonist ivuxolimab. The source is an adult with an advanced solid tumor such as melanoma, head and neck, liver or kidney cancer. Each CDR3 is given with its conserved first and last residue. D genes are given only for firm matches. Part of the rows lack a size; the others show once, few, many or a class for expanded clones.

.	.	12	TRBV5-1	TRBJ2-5	CASGEYQETQYF	TGCGCCAGCGGGGAGTACCAAGAGACCCAGTACTTC
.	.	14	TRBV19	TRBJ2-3	CASSIDGGKSKQYF	TGTGCCAGTAGTATAGATGGTGGCAAATCGAAGCAGTATTTT
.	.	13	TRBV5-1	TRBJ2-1	CASSLEPYNEQFF	TGCGCCAGCAGCTTGGAACCTTACAATGAGCAGTTCTTC
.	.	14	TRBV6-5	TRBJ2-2	CASTHIANTGELFF	TGTGCCAGCACCCACATCGCTAACACCGGGGAGCTGTTTTTT
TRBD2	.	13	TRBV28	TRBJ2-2	CASRPGGAGELFF	TGTGCCAGCCGCCCTGGGGGGGCCGGGGAGCTGTTTTTT
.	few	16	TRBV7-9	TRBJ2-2	CASRARTGHNTGELFF	TGTGCCAGCAGAGCAAGGACGGGACATAACACCGGGGAGCTGTTTTTT
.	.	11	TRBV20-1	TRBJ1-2	CSASDIYGYTF	TGCAGTGCTTCCGACATCTATGGCTACACCTTC
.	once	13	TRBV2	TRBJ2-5	CASSVAGRETQYF	TGTGCCAGCAGTGTCGCAGGGAGGGAGACCCAGTACTTC
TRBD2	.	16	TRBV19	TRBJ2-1	CASSIGLAGLHNEQFF	TGTGCCAGTAGTATAGGACTAGCGGGGCTCCACAATGAGCAGTTCTTC
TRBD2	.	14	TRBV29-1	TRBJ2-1	CSVDSSGSVNEQFF	TGCAGCGTTGACTCTAGCGGGAGTGTCAATGAGCAGTTCTTC
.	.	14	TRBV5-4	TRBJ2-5	CASSRVGGAETQYF	TGTGCCAGCAGCCGGGTGGGGGGCGCGGAGACCCAGTACTTC
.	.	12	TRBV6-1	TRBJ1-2	CASTMSGIGYTF	TGTGCCAGCACCATGTCGGGGATTGGCTACACCTTC
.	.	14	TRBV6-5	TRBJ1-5	CASSRSGYNQPQHF	TGTGCCAGCAGTCGGTCAGGGTACAATCAGCCCCAGCATTTT
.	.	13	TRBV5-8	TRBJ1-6	CASTGQLNSPLHF	TGTGCCAGCACAGGGCAACTCAATTCACCCCTCCACTTT
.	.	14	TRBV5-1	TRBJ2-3	CASSSSSGTDTQYF	TGCGCCAGCAGTTCTAGCAGCGGCACAGATACGCAGTATTTT
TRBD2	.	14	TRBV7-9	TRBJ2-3	CASSLTSGADTQYF	TGTGCCAGCAGCTTAACTAGCGGGGCAGATACGCAGTATTTT
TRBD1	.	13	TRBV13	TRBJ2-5	CASTGTGAETQYF	TGTGCCAGCACCGGGACAGGGGCAGAGACCCAGTACTTC